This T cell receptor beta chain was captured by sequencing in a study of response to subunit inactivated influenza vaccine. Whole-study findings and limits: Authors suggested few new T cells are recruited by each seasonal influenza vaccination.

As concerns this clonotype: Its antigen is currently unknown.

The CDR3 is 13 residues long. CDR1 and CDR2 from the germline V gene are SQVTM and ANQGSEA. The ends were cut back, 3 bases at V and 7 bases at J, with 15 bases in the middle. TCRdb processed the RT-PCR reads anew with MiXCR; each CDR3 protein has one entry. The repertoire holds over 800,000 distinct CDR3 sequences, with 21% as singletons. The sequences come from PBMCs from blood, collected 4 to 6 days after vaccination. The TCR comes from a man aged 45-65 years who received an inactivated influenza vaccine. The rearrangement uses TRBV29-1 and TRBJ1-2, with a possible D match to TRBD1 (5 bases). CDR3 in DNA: TGCAGCGTTGAGATGGGGGGTTTGTCTGGCTACACCTTC. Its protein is CSVEMGGLSGYTF.